This T cell receptor beta chain was identified in a study of cytomegalovirus exposure and HLA in healthy donors. PCR was performed using 60 Vbeta and 13 Jbeta primers. Profiled with immunoSEQ multiplex PCR; TCRdb holds only in-frame clones, not every one. The sample comprises about 120,000 clones, about three quarters of which are singletons, and approximately 30% rests with the top ten. What was sequenced was PBMCs. The TCR comes from a man aged 55-75 years in good health and CMV-seropositive.

The CDR3 coding sequence is TGTGCCAGCAGGCCCAACAGGGGGTATCAGCCCCAGCATTTT. This translates into CASRPNRGYQPQHF. The rearrangement joins TRBV6-5 to TRBJ1-5; 8 nucleotides align to TRBD1. V trimming: 6 bases; J trimming: 5 bases; junction bases outside the gene matches: 6. The CDR3 has 14 residues. Germline values: CDR1 MNHEY, CDR2 SVGAGI.